A single sample gave rise to the 7 T cell receptor beta chains below, sequenced in a study of blood T cell repertoires in COVID-19. Clones were sequenced by immunoSEQ multiplex PCR, and TCRdb holds only the in-frame ones, with some missing. The sample contains some 200,000 clones, 82% of which appear only once. Sequencing was carried out using PBMCs or T cells enriched from blood (not recorded which). These receptor sequences come from a woman aged 55-69 years with acute COVID-19.

The chain links TRBV11-2 to TRBJ1-1; D gene ambiguous. The ends were cut back, 2 bases at V and 5 bases at J, with 12 bases in the middle. Germline V lookup: CDR1 SGHAT, CDR2 FQNNGV. The CDR3 contains 14 residues. The CDR3 DNA is TGTGCCAGCAGCTTAACGGAGGGTAGGACTGAAGCTTTCTTT. Its translation: CASSLTEGRTEAFF.

The chain combines TRBV12-3 or TRBV12-4 with TRBJ1-3; D might be TRBD1 (6 bases). The V and J ends lost 5 bases and 4 bases respectively, with 9 bases between them. CDR3 length equals 13 residues. The CDR3 reads CASSRDTGNTIYF. The CDR3 nucleotides are TGTGCCAGCAGTCGGGACACCGGAAACACCATATATTTT.

The chain combines TRBV4-3 with TRBJ2-3, with D perhaps matching TRBD2 (6 bases). V was pared by 4 bases and J by 3 bases, with 11 bases between. The CDR3 covers 14 residues. Germline V gene lookup returns CDR1 LGHNA and CDR2 YSLEER. The CDR3 sequence is CASSLQTRTDTQYF. DNA of the CDR3: TGCGCCAGCAGCCTCCAGACTAGGACAGATACGCAGTATTTT.

The gene calls are TRBV4-3 and TRBJ1-2; D remains unclear. The germline V gene has CDR1 LGHNA and CDR2 YSLEER. The CDR3 totals 13 residues. The ends were cut back, 1 base at V and 8 bases at J, with 11 bases in the middle. The CDR3 here is CASSQVTGVGYTF. CDR3 in DNA: TGCGCCAGCAGCCAAGTAACGGGTGTAGGCTACACCTTC.

The chain combines TRBV11-2 with TRBJ2-3, with TRBD1 identical over 10 bases. V shed 2 bases, J shed 3 bases, and the junction held 8 bases outside the gene matches. Germline V gives CDR1 SGHAT, CDR2 FQNNGV. The CDR3 length is 17 residues. CDR3 bases: TGTGCCAGCAGCTTATACCTAGGGACAGGGGAAACAGATACGCAGTATTTT. Translating it yields CASSLYLGTGETDTQYF.

The rearrangement joins TRBV3-1 (or the pseudogene TRBV3-2) to TRBJ2-1; TRBD2 matches 10 bases. The ends lost 0 bases at V and 7 bases at J; junction bases unmatched: 9. CDR1 is LGHDT, CDR2 YNNKEL, per germline (reference sequence). This CDR3 comprises 17 residues. CDR3 in DNA: TGTGCCAGCAGCCAAGAATCTCTAGCGGGAGTAATGAATGAGCAGTTCTTC. Translation gives CASSQESLAGVMNEQFF.

The rearrangement links TRBV2 to TRBJ2-7; TRBD2 matches 8 bases. The CDR3 sequence is 14 residues long. Trimming removed 4 bases from V and 4 bases from J; junction bases left unmatched: 6. Per the germline V gene, CDR1 is SNHLY and CDR2 is FYNNEI. The CDR3 sequence is CASSVGSGAYEQYF. CDR3 nucleotides: TGTGCCAGCAGTGTAGGTAGCGGGGCTTACGAGCAGTACTTC.